This T cell receptor beta chain was sequenced in a study of early T cells in non-severe SARS-CoV-2 infection. Overall study: Chains from this unsorted whole-blood bulk RNA could not be paired. Overall study findings and caveats: VDJdb matching, biased toward anti-spike CD8 responses, missed private and CD4 specificities.

Between the trimmed V and J ends, which lost 10 bases and 5 bases, there was a span of 16 bases. This CDR3 comprises 13 residues. Germline V gene sequence: CDR1 MNHNY, CDR2 SVGAGI (reference sequence). Attachment of unique molecular identifiers was made to individual cDNA molecules. One entry per CDR3 protein results from TCRdb running MiXCR on the 5' RACE reads. The repertoire includes some 50,000 distinct CDR3 sequences, approximately 10% of them detected once, and around 4% sits in the top ten. At least ten counts were recorded for this clonotype. Its target is not known. This chain joins TRBV6-6 and TRBJ2-3, with a tentative D call TRBD2 (7 bases). The material sequenced was whole blood. This TCR derives from an adult who was a healthcare worker with PCR-confirmed SARS-CoV-2 infection or an uninfected control (not recorded which). CDR3 loop: CATTGGRKDTQYF. The CDR3 DNA sequence: TGTGCCACCACGGGGGGCCGTAAAGATACGCAGTATTTT.